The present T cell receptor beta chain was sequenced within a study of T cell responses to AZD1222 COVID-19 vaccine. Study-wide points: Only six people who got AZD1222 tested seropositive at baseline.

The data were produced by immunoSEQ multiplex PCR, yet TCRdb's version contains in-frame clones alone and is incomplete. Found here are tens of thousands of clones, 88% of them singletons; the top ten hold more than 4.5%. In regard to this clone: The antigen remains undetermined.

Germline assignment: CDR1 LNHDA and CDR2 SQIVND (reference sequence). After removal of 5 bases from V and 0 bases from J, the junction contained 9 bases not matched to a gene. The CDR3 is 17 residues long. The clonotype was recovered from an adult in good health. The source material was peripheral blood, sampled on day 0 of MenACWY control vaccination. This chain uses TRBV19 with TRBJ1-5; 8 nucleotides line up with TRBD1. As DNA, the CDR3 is TGTGCCAGTAGTGCGTCCGGGACAGGTTATAGCAATCAGCCCCAGCATTTT. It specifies CASSASGTGYSNQPQHF.